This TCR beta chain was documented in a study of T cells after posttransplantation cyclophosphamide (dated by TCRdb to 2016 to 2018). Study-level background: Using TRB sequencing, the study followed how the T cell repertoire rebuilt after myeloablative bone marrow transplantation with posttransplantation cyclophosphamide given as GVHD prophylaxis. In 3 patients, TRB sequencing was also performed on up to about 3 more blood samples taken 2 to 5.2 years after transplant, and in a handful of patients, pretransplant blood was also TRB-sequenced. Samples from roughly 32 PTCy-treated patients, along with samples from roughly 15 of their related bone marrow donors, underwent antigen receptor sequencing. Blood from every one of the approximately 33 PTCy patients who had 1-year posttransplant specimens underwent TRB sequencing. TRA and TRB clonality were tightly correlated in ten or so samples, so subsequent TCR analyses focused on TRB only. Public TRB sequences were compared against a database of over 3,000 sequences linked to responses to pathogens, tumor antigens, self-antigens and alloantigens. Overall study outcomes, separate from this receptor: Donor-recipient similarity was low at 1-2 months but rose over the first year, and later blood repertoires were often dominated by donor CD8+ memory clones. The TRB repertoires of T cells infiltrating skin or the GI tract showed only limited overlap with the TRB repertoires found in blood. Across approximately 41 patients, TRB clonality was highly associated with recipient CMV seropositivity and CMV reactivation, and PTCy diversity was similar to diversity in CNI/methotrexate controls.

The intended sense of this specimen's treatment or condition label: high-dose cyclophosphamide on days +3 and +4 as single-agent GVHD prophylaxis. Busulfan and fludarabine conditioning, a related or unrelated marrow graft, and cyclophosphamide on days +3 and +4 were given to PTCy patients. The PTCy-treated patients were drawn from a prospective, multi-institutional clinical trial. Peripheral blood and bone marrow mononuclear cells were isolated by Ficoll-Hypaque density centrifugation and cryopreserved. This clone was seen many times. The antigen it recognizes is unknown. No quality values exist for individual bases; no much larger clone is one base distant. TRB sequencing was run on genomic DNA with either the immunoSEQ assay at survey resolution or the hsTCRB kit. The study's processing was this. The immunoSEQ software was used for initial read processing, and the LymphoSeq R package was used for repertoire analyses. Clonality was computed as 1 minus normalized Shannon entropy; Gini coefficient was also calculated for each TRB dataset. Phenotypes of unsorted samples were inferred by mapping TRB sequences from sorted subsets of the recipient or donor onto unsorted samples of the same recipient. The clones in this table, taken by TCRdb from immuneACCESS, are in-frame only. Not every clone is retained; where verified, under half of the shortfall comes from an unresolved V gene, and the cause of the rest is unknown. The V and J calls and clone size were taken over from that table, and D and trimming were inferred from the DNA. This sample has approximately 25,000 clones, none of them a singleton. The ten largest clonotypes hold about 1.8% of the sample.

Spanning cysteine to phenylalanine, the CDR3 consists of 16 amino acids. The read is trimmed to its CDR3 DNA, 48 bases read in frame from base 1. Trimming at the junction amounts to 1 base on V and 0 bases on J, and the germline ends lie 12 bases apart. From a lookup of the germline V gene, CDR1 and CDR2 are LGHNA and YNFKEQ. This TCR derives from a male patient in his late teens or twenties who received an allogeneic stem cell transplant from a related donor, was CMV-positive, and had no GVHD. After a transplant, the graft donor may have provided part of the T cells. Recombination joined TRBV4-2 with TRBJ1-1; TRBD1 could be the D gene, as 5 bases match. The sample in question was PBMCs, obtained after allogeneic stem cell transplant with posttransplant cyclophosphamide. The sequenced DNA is TGTGCCAGCAGCCAAGCCCAGGGTTTACTGAACACTGAAGCTTTCTTT. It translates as CASSQAQGLLNTEAFF.